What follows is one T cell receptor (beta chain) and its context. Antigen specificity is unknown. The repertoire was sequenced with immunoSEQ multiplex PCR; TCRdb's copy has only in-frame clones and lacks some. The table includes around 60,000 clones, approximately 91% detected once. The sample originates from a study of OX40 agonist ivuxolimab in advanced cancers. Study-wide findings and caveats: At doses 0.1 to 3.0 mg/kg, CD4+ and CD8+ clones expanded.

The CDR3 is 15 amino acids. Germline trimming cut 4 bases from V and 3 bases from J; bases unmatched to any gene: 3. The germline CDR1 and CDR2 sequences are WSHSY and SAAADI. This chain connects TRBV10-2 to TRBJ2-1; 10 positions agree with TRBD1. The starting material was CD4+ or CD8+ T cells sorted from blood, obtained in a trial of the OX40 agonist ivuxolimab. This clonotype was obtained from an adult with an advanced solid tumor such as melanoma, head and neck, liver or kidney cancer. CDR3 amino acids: CASSGGDRGYNEQFF. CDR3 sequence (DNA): TGCGCCAGCAGTGGGGGGGACAGGGGCTACAATGAGCAGTTCTTC.